This TCR beta chain was identified during a study of blood T cell repertoires in COVID-19. Per the original data handling: Amplification of reference gene primers was used by the study to estimate nucleated cell counts. Some clones are missing from TCRdb's copy, which holds only in-frame ones; the method was immunoSEQ multiplex PCR. V, J and clone size reflect that table, while D and trimming were determined from the DNA. The repertoire holds roughly 170,000 clones, with about 84% as singletons. V lost 2 bases and J 0 bases, leaving 8 bases between the germline ends. This CDR3 has 15 amino acids. Germline V gives CDR1 LNHNV, CDR2 YYDKDF (reference sequence).

The chain carries TRBV15 and TRBJ2-1, with D unclear. The sample comprised PBMCs or T cells enriched from blood (not recorded which). The source of this sequence is a middle-aged man who had recovered from COVID-19. DNA of the CDR3: TGTGCCACCAGCAGATCGGTGAGCTCCTACAATGAGCAGTTCTTC. This codes for CATSRSVSSYNEQFF.